Each of the 29 T cell receptor beta chains below was sequenced from the same sample in a study of T cells in localized non-small cell lung cancer. The repertoire was sequenced with immunoSEQ multiplex PCR; TCRdb's copy has only in-frame clones and lacks some. The sample gives roughly 61,000 clones, about four fifths of which show up once; roughly 4.5% is in the top ten. This specimen was PBMCs, taken before any cancer treatment. The receptors were gathered from a man aged 35-69 years with stage II lung adenocarcinoma.

The genes are TRBV18 and TRBJ2-3; 12 bases are a match to TRBD2. This CDR3 has 18 amino acids. The V gene end was trimmed by 7 bases and the J gene end by 1 base; junction bases not matched to a gene: 12. Germline assignment: CDR1 KGHSH and CDR2 LQKENI. Written as DNA, the CDR3 is TGTGCCAGCTTATCTAGCGGGAGGGCCTTTTACGGCACAGATACGCAGTATTTT. Translation gives CASLSSGRAFYGTDTQYF.

The rearrangement joins TRBV7-6 to TRBJ2-7; TRBD1 might be the D (5 bases). V was clipped by 5 bases and J by 0 bases, with 11 bases between them. The CDR3 totals 14 residues. CDR1 and CDR2 (germline): SGHVS, FNYEAQ. The DNA of the CDR3 is TGTGCCAGCAGCCAGACAGTTAGCTCCTACGAGCAGTACTTC. It encodes CASSQTVSSYEQYF.

This chain uses TRBV7-9 with TRBJ2-5, with unresolved D. The CDR3 spans 12 residues. Trimming removed 1 base from V and 6 bases from J, with 6 bases in between. Per the germline V gene, CDR1 is SEHNR and CDR2 is FQNEAQ (reference sequence). For the CDR3, the DNA is TGTGCCAGCAGCTTAGGTCTTCAGACCCAGTACTTC. Protein: CASSLGLQTQYF.

The V and J genes are TRBV13 and TRBJ1-3; D uncertain. The CDR3 contains 15 residues. The germline V gene encodes CDR1 PRHDT and CDR2 FYEKMQ (reference sequence). Trimming removed 3 bases from V and 0 bases from J, with 9 bases in between. The CDR3 DNA sequence: TGTGCCAGCAGCTTTCGAAGGGCCTCTGGAAACACCATATATTTT. This translates into CASSFRRASGNTIYF.

The chain couples TRBV6-1 to TRBJ2-1; 13 bases are a match to TRBD2. The CDR3 is made up of 21 amino acids. Germline-derived CDR1 and CDR2 are MNHNS and SASEGT. V was pared by 2 bases and J by 0 bases, with 13 bases of the junction left unmatched. CDR3 residues: CASSETWWGLAGPSSYNEQFF. The CDR3 DNA sequence: TGTGCCAGCAGTGAAACTTGGTGGGGACTAGCGGGACCGAGCTCCTACAATGAGCAGTTCTTC.

Sample share makes this clone medium-sized. The chain joins TRBV7-9 to TRBJ1-2; 8 positions match TRBD1. Germline-derived CDR1 and CDR2 are SEHNR and FQNEAQ (reference sequence). The V gene end was trimmed by 8 bases and the J gene end by 1 base; junction bases not matched to a gene: 3. This CDR3 comprises 13 residues. The CDR3 nucleotides are TGTGCCAGCCTCGGACAGGGTAACTATGGCTACACCTTC. It encodes CASLGQGNYGYTF.

This clone was seen only a few times. V and J are TRBV4-1 and TRBJ2-2; 11 bases map to TRBD2. The CDR3 totals 18 residues. CDR1 MGHRA and CDR2 YSYEKL come from the germline V gene. The V and J ends lost 1 base and 5 bases, in that order; junction bases with no gene match: 9. CDR3 region: CASSQGLLAGGGTGELFF. As DNA, the CDR3 is TGCGCCAGCAGCCAAGGCCTTCTAGCGGGAGGCGGGACCGGGGAGCTGTTTTTT.

J is TRBJ1-2 and V is TRBV25-1; tentatively, D is TRBD1 (6 bases). V dropped 5 bases and J dropped 4 bases, with 17 bases sitting between them. CDR1 and CDR2 from the germline V gene are MGHDK and SYGVNS. CDR3 length equals 15 residues. CDR3 DNA sequence: TGTGCCAGCAGTCCGATGGACAGAGGATCCTATGGCTACACCTTC. It specifies CASSPMDRGSYGYTF.

The V and J genes are TRBV7-3 and TRBJ2-3; no clear D gene. Trimming shortened V by 3 bases and J by 4 bases, and 5 bases separated the two germline ends. The germline gives CDR1 SGHTA, CDR2 FQGTGA. The CDR3 is 12 amino acids. The CDR3 DNA follows: TGTGCCAGCAGCTTTCCCGCAGATACGCAGTATTTT. Its protein product is CASSFPADTQYF.

The chain recombines TRBV15 with TRBJ2-2; D gene uncertain. Trimming pared 8 bases from V and 7 bases from J, leaving 11 bases between. Germline CDR1 and CDR2: LNHNV and YYDKDF (reference sequence). The CDR3 is 12 residues long. The CDR3 nucleotides read TGTGCCACCCTTGGGAAGGGCGGGGAGCTGTTTTTT. This codes for CATLGKGGELFF.

The V and J genes are TRBV5-1 and TRBJ1-1, with 7 bases identical to TRBD1. The V and J ends lost 1 base and 3 bases, in that order; junction bases with no gene match: 3. The CDR3 length is 14 residues. Germline CDR1 is SGHRS and CDR2 is YFSETQ. The CDR3 protein is CASSLSQGDTEAFF. The CDR3 DNA follows: TGCGCCAGCAGCTTGTCGCAGGGGGACACTGAAGCTTTCTTT. Drawing the rest from reference TRBV5-1 and TRBJ1-1, the complete variable domain is KAGVTQTPRYLIKTRGQQVTLSCSPISGHRSVSWYQQTPGQGLQFLFEYFSETQRNKGNFPGRFSGRQFSNSRSEMNVSTLELGDSALYLCASSLSQGDTEAFFGQGTRLTVV.

V and J are TRBV5-1 and TRBJ2-5; 13 nucleotides align to TRBD2. Unmatched junction bases numbered 9, after V lost 5 bases and J lost 5 bases. The CDR3 totals 16 residues. The germline gives CDR1 SGHRS, CDR2 YFSETQ. The CDR3 loop reads CASSPTSGRPGETQYF. CDR3 nucleotide sequence: TGCGCCAGCAGTCCGACTAGCGGGAGGCCGGGGGAGACCCAGTACTTC.

The rearrangement links TRBV27 to TRBJ2-5, with D possibly being TRBD1 or TRBD2 (6 bases each). CDR3 length: 15 amino acids. The germline V gene has CDR1 MNHEY and CDR2 SMNVEV (reference sequence). Deletions cut 3 bases from V and 1 base from J, with 12 bases between. Here the CDR3 DNA reads TGTGCCAGCAGTTTCGGGGGCGCCCTCCAAGAGACCCAGTACTTC. It specifies CASSFGGALQETQYF.

V usage is TRBV29-1 and J usage is TRBJ2-3; TRBD2 matches at 15 bases. The CDR3 has 15 residues. Germline CDR1 SQVTM, CDR2 ANQGSEA. Losses at the gene ends were 7 bases for V and 7 bases for J; bases not matched to a gene: 9. The CDR3: CSATGLAGGVNTQYF. The DNA for the CDR3 is TGCAGCGCTACCGGACTAGCGGGAGGGGTAAATACGCAGTATTTT.

This chain links TRBV20-1 with TRBJ2-1; unclear D gene. Trimming stripped 5 bases from V and 4 bases from J, with 3 bases between. The CDR3 has 10 amino acids. Germline-derived CDR1 and CDR2 are DFQATT and SNEGSKA (reference sequence). The CDR3 sequence: CSAPYNEQFF. The CDR3, as DNA: TGCAGTGCTCCTTACAATGAGCAGTTCTTC.

This clone has a handful of counts. The gene calls are TRBV7-8 and TRBJ2-1; 8 bases line up with TRBD1. The CDR3 is made up of 14 amino acids. CDR1 is SGHVS, CDR2 FQNEAQ, per germline. V trimming: 5 bases; J trimming: 10 bases; junction bases outside the gene matches: 10. CDR3 residues: CASSPRPDRGEQFF. CDR3 in DNA: TGTGCCAGCAGCCCACGGCCAGACAGGGGAGAGCAGTTCTTC. The whole variable domain, remainder taken from reference TRBV7-8 and TRBJ2-1, is GAGVSQSPRYKVAKRGQDVALRCDPISGHVSLFWYQQALGQGPEFLTYFQNEAQLDKSGLPSDRFFAERPEGSVSTLKIQRTQQEDSAVYLCASSPRPDRGEQFFGPGTRLTVL.

The chain combines TRBV6-6 with TRBJ1-4; D possibly corresponds to TRBD1 (6 bases). Germline V gene data show CDR1 as MNHNY and CDR2 as SVGAGI (reference sequence). V was cut by 6 bases and J by 8 bases, with 19 bases left in between. This CDR3 contains 15 residues. CDR3 sequence: CASSPKGGIREKLFF. The CDR3 coding sequence is TGTGCCAGCAGCCCCAAAGGGGGTATTCGGGAAAAACTGTTTTTT.

This rearrangement joins TRBV7-2 to TRBJ2-2; D unclear. V dropped 1 base and J dropped 7 bases, with 4 bases sitting between them. CDR1 is SGHTA and CDR2 is FQGNSA in the germline V gene. The CDR3 contains 12 residues. The CDR3 DNA is TGTGCCAGCAGCTTAGATATCGGGGAGCTGTTTTTT. Its protein is CASSLDIGELFF.

The J gene is TRBJ2-1, the V gene TRBV29-1; D unclear. Germline loops: CDR1 SQVTM, CDR2 ANQGSEA. Between the trimmed V and J ends, which lost 5 bases and 0 bases, there was a span of 11 bases. This CDR3 spans 14 amino acids. This chain's CDR3 is CSVTGVSSYNEQFF. The CDR3 region has the DNA TGCAGCGTTACGGGTGTGAGCTCCTACAATGAGCAGTTCTTC.

This chain links TRBV28 with TRBJ2-7; no clear D. V gave up 4 bases and J gave up 4 bases, with 8 bases separating them. CDR1 is MDHEN and CDR2 is SYDVKM in the germline V gene. The CDR3 extends over 12 amino acids. The CDR3 coding sequence is TGTGCCAGCAGTTCCTATCGTTACGAGCAGTACTTC. Encoded protein: CASSSYRYEQYF.

The DNA for the CDR3 is TGTGCCAGCAGTGAAGGGTGGGAAAACACTGAAGCTTTCTTT. Translated, it gives CASSEGWENTEAFF. J is TRBJ1-1 and V is TRBV6-1; D remains unclear. The CDR3 spans 14 residues. CDR1 is MNHNS, CDR2 SASEGT, per germline. Trimming removed 1 base at V and 2 bases at J, with 8 bases between.

This clone has just one count. This chain links TRBV6-5 with TRBJ2-7, with TRBD1 matching over 8 bases. V lost 5 bases, J lost 7 bases, and 4 bases stayed unmatched. Germline lookup yields CDR1 MNHEY and CDR2 SVGAGI. This CDR3 has 12 amino acids. Here the CDR3 reads CASSRQGWEQYF. The CDR3, as DNA: TGTGCCAGCAGTAGACAGGGGTGGGAGCAGTACTTC.

The rearrangement links TRBV7-2 to TRBJ2-7, with 7 bases lining up with TRBD1. This CDR3 contains 12 residues. CDR1 and CDR2 (germline): SGHTA, FQGNSA. V gave up 5 bases and J gave up 6 bases; unmatched junction bases: 4. The CDR3 nucleotides read TGTGCCAGCAGCACAAACAGGGGCGAGCAGTACTTC. Its protein product is CASSTNRGEQYF.

The gene calls are TRBV28 and TRBJ2-2; tentatively, D is TRBD1 or TRBD2 (5 bases each). Germline loops: CDR1 MDHEN, CDR2 SYDVKM. V was pared by 5 bases and J by 6 bases, with 10 bases between. The length of the CDR3 is 13 residues. In DNA, the CDR3 is TGTGCCAGCAGTCCGGGACGACCCGGGGAGCTGTTTTTT. Its translation is CASSPGRPGELFF.

The chain uses TRBV2 and TRBJ2-2; 12 bases are shared with TRBD2. Germline V gives CDR1 SNHLY, CDR2 FYNNEI. Trimming took 4 bases from V and 7 from J; bases not matched to a gene: 16. CDR3 length: 19 residues. CDR3 protein: CASSGRQPMTSGSGGELFF. For the CDR3, the DNA is TGTGCCAGCAGTGGGAGACAGCCGATGACTAGCGGGAGCGGCGGGGAGCTGTTTTTT.

This rearrangement joins TRBV2 to TRBJ2-1, with 8 bases identical to TRBD2. The V segment lost 7 bases and the J segment 5 bases; nucleotides outside the gene matches: 7. Per germline, CDR1 SNHLY and CDR2 FYNNEI. This CDR3 comprises 14 residues. CDR3 bases: TGTGCCAGCACTCGGGAGGGCCGGGACAATGAGCAGTTCTTC. Its protein product is CASTREGRDNEQFF. The whole variable domain, filled in from reference TRBV2 and TRBJ2-1, reads EPEVTQTPSHQVTQMGQEVILRCVPISNHLYFYWYRQILGQKVEFLVSFYNNEISEKSEIFDDQFSVERPDGSNFTLKIRSTKLEDSAMYFCASTREGRDNEQFFGPGTRLTVL.

The V and J genes are TRBV6-4 and TRBJ2-3, with D perhaps matching TRBD1 (6 bases). The germline V gene has CDR1 MRHNA and CDR2 SNTAGT. The CDR3 consists of 13 residues. V was trimmed by 5 bases and J by 1 base, leaving 7 bases between them. The CDR3 is CASSRQGTDTQYF. CDR3 nucleotides: TGTGCCAGCAGTAGACAGGGCACAGATACGCAGTATTTT.

The chain combines TRBV6-1 with TRBJ1-5; D gene uncertain. Germline CDR1 reads MNHNS; CDR2 reads SASEGT. The V end was cut by 5 bases, the J end by 3 bases, with 11 bases between. The CDR3 loop spans 14 amino acids. For the CDR3, the DNA is TGTGCCAGCAGTTTCTGGGAGGACAATCAGCCCCAGCATTTT. Translating gives CASSFWEDNQPQHF.

This chain links TRBV29-1 with TRBJ1-1, with D maybe TRBD1 (6 bases). With 7 bases removed from V and 1 base from J, the gap between germline ends came to 13 bases. This CDR3 comprises 13 residues. Germline V gene sequence: CDR1 SQVTM, CDR2 ANQGSEA. The CDR3 is CSASTGRNTEAFF. CDR3 bases: TGCAGCGCCTCGACAGGACGGAACACTGAAGCTTTCTTT. The entire variable domain, with the rest obtained from reference TRBV29-1 and TRBJ1-1, is as follows: SAVISQKPSRDICQRGTSLTIQCQVDSQVTMMFWYRQQPGQSLTLIATANQGSEATYESGFVIDKFPISRPNLTFSTLTVSNMSPEDSSIYLCSASTGRNTEAFFGQGTRLTVV.